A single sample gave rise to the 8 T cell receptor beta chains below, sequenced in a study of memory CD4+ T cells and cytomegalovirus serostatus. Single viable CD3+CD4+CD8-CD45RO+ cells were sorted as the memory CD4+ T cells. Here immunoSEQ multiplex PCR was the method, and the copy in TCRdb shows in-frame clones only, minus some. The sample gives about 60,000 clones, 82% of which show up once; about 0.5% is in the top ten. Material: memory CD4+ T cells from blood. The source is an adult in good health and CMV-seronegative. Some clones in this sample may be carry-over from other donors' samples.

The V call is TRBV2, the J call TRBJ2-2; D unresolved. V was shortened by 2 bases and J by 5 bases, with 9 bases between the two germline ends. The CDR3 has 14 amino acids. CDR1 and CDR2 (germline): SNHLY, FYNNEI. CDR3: CASSENPRTGELFF. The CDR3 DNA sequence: TGTGCCAGCAGTGAAAATCCCCGGACCGGGGAGCTGTTTTTT. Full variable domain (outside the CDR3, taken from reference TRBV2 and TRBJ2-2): EPEVTQTPSHQVTQMGQEVILRCVPISNHLYFYWYRQILGQKVEFLVSFYNNEISEKSEIFDDQFSVERPDGSNFTLKIRSTKLEDSAMYFCASSENPRTGELFFGEGSRLTVL.

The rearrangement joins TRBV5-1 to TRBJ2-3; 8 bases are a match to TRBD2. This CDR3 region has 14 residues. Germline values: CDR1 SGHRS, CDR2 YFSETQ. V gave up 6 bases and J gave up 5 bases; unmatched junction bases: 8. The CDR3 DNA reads TGCGCCAGCACCCTGACTAGCGAGAAAGATACGCAGTATTTT. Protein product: CASTLTSEKDTQYF.

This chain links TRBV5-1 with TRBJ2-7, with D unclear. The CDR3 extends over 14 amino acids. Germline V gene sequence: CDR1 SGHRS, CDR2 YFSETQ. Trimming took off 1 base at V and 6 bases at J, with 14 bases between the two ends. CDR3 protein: CASSLWGRDSEQYF. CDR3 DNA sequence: TGCGCCAGCAGCTTGTGGGGTAGAGATTCCGAGCAGTACTTC.

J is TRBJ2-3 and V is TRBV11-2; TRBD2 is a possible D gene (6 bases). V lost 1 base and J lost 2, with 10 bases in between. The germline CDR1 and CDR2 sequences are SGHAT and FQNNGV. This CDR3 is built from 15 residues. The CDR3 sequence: CASSLGSGITDTQYF. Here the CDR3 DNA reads TGTGCCAGCAGCTTAGGTAGCGGCATCACAGATACGCAGTATTTT. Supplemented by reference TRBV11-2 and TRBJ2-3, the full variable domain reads EAGVAQSPRYKIIEKRQSVAFWCNPISGHATLYWYQQILGQGPKLLIQFQNNGVVDDSQLPKDRFSAERLKGVDSTLKIQPAKLEDSAVYLCASSLGSGITDTQYFGPGTRLTVL.

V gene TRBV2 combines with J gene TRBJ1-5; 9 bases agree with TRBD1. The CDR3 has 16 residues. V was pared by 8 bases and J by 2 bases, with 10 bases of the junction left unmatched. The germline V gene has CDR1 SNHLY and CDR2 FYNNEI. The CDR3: CASSRQGVEGNQPQHF. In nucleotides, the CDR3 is TGTGCCAGCTCCCGACAGGGGGTTGAGGGCAATCAGCCCCAGCATTTT.

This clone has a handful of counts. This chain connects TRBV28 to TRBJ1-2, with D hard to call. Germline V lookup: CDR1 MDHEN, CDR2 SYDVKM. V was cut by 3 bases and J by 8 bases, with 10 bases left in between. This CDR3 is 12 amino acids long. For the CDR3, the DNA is TGTGCCAGCAGTTTGTTGACCCGAGGCTACACCTTC. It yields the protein CASSLLTRGYTF.

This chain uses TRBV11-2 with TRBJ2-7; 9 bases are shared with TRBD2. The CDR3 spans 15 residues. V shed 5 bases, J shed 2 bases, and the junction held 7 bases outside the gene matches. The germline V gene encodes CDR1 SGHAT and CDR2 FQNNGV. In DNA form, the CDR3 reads TGTGCCAGCAGCCAGGGACTAGCCCAAACCTACGAGCAGTACTTC. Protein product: CASSQGLAQTYEQYF.

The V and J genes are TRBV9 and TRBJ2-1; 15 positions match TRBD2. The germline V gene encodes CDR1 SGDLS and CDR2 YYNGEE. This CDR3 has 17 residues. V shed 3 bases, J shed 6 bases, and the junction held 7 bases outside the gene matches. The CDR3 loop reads CASSAYRTSGGGNEQFF. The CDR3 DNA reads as TGTGCCAGCAGCGCCTACAGGACTAGCGGGGGGGGCAATGAGCAGTTCTTC.